The 5 T cell receptor beta chains below come from one sample, sequenced in a study of cytomegalovirus exposure and HLA in healthy donors. Amplification used 60 Vbeta primers and 13 Jbeta primers. Using immunoSEQ multiplex PCR, the repertoire was profiled, and TCRdb retains in-frame clones only, with some absent. The data contain approximately 120,000 clones, about 79% of them singletons. The specimen sequenced was PBMCs. Every receptor here comes from a man aged 45-65 years in good health and CMV-seronegative.

The chain joins TRBV18 to TRBJ2-1; D is unresolved. The CDR3 has 14 amino acids. The V and J ends lost 3 bases and 6 bases respectively, with 12 bases between them. Germline-derived CDR1 and CDR2 are KGHSH and LQKENI. CDR3: CASSPRRRSNEQFF. The CDR3 DNA reads TGTGCCAGCTCACCTCGACGACGGAGCAATGAGCAGTTCTTC.

This clone was recorded once. The genes are TRBV9 and TRBJ2-7, with unresolved D. From germline, CDR1 is SGDLS and CDR2 YYNGEE. Trimming left V 1 base short and J 1 base short, with 6 bases between. This CDR3 contains 13 residues. This CDR3 reads CASSVSESYEQYF. The CDR3 DNA reads as TGTGCCAGCAGCGTAAGCGAGTCCTACGAGCAGTACTTC.

The V call is TRBV18, the J call TRBJ2-1, with D hard to call. Germline-derived CDR1 and CDR2 are KGHSH and LQKENI. V lost 3 bases to trimming and J lost 1 base, with 16 bases between them. CDR3 size: 17 residues. Here the CDR3 reads CASSPRWAGRSYNEQFF. CDR3 bases: TGTGCCAGCTCACCTCGATGGGCAGGCCGATCCTACAATGAGCAGTTCTTC.

This rearrangement joins TRBV7-7 to TRBJ1-1; no clear D gene. The ends were cut back, 5 bases at V and 1 base at J, with 8 bases in the middle. CDR3 length: 13 amino acids. Germline V gene sequence: CDR1 SSHAT, CDR2 FNYEAQ (reference sequence). CDR3 bases: TGTGCCAGCAGCACCAGTGAGAACACTGAAGCTTTCTTT. It encodes CASSTSENTEAFF.

A few counts support this clone. The chain has TRBV19 and TRBJ1-1, with a tentative D call TRBD1 (5 bases). This CDR3 has 14 residues. Germline CDR1 is LNHDA and CDR2 is SQIVND (reference sequence). V lost 3 bases, J lost 6 bases, and 14 bases lay in between. CDR3 sequence: CASSILHDSPEAFF. In DNA form, the CDR3 reads TGTGCCAGTAGTATCCTACACGACAGTCCTGAAGCTTTCTTT. Looking up the rest from reference TRBV19 and TRBJ1-1 gives the full variable domain: DGGITQSPKYLFRKEGQNVTLSCEQNLNHDAMYWYRQDPGQGLRLIYYSQIVNDFQKGDIAEGYSVSREKKESFPLTVTSAQKNPTAFYLCASSILHDSPEAFFGQGTRLTVV.